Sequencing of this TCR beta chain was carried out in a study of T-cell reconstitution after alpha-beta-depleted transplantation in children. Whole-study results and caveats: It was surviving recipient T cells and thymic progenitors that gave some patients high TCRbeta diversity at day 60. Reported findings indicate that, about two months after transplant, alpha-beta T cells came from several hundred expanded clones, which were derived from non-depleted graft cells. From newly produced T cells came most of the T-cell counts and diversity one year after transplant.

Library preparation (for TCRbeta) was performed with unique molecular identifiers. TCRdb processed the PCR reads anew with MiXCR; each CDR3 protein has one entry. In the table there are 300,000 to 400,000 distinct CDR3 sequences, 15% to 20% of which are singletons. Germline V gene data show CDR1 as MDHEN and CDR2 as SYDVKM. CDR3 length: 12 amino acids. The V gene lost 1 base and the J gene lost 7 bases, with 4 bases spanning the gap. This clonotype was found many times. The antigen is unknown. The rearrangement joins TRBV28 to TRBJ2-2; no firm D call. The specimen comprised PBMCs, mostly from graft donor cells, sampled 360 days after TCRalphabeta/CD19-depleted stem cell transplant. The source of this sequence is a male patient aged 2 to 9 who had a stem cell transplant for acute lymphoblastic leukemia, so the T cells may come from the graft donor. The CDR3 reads CASSLYLGELFF. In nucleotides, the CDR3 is TGTGCCAGCAGTTTATATCTCGGGGAGCTGTTTTTT.